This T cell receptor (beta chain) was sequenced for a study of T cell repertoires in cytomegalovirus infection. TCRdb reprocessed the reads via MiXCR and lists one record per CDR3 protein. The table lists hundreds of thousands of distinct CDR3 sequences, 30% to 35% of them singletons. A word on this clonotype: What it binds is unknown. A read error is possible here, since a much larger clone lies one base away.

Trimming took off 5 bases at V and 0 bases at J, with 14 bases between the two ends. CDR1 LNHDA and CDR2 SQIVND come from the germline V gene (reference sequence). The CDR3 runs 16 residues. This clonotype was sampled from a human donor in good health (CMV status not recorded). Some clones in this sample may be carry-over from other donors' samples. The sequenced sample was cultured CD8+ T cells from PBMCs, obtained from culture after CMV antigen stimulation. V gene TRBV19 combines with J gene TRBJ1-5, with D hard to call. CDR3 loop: CASSPAAPYSNQPQHF. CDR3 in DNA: TGTGCCAGTAGTCCGGCAGCTCCTTATAGCAATCAGCCCCAGCATTTT. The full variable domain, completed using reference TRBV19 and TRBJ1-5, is DGGITQSPKYLFRKEGQNVTLSCEQNLNHDAMYWYRQDPGQGLRLIYYSQIVNDFQKGDIAEGYSVSREKKESFPLTVTSAQKNPTAFYLCASSPAAPYSNQPQHFGDGTRLSIL.